The 15 T cell receptor beta chains reported below all come from one sample, sequenced in a study of cytomegalovirus exposure and HLA in healthy donors. The PCR had 60 Vbeta and 13 Jbeta primers. Measured with immunoSEQ multiplex PCR; TCRdb has only the in-frame clones, and not every one. Among about 73,000 clones listed, roughly 70% were seen once. Sequencing input: PBMCs. The receptor source for this set is a man aged 70-80 years in good health and CMV-seronegative.

The chain couples TRBV4-3 to TRBJ1-2; D is undetermined. Germline V gene lookup returns CDR1 LGHNA and CDR2 YSLEER. The CDR3 totals 15 residues. Deletions cut 0 bases from V and 4 bases from J, with 12 bases between. The CDR3: CASSQEAGSTYGYTF. CDR3 DNA: TGCGCCAGCAGCCAAGAGGCGGGATCCACCTATGGCTACACCTTC.

J is TRBJ1-6 and V is TRBV7-2; maybe TRBD1 (5 bases). V was clipped by 5 bases and J by 12 bases, with 11 bases between them. The germline gives CDR1 SGHTA, CDR2 FQGNSA. The CDR3 covers 12 residues. The CDR3 DNA reads as TGTGCCAGCAGCCAGGGATGGGGACCCCTCCACTTT. It codes for CASSQGWGPLHF.

V and J are TRBV18 and TRBJ2-7; 11 nucleotides match TRBD1. The length of the CDR3 is 15 residues. Losses at the gene ends were 1 base for V and 7 bases for J; bases not matched to a gene: 6. CDR1 and CDR2 (germline): KGHSH, LQKENI. CDR3 sequence (DNA): TGTGCCAGCTCACCACTGGACAGGGGGCTGAGGGAGCAGTACTTC. It is translated as CASSPLDRGLREQYF.

The V call is TRBV7-9, the J call TRBJ2-3; 10 bases agree with TRBD2. CDR3 length: 17 residues. With V trimmed by 4 bases and J by 0 bases, 7 bases remained unmatched. Germline loops: CDR1 SEHNR, CDR2 FQNEAQ (reference sequence). For the CDR3, the DNA is TGTGCCAGCAGCTCGCCACTAGCGGGGACTAGCACAGATACGCAGTATTTT. This translates into CASSSPLAGTSTDTQYF.

J is TRBJ2-2 and V is TRBV10-3; TRBD1 aligns across 7 bases. The germline gives CDR1 ENHRY, CDR2 SYGVKD. Germline trimming cut 8 bases from V and 0 bases from J; bases unmatched to any gene: 3. The CDR3 is 14 amino acids. The CDR3 is CAIGDSPNTGELFF. The CDR3 nucleotides are TGTGCCATCGGGGACAGCCCGAACACCGGGGAGCTGTTTTTT.

The chain combines TRBV2 with TRBJ1-4, with D possibly matching TRBD1 (6 bases). The germline V gene has CDR1 SNHLY and CDR2 FYNNEI. The V end was cut by 8 bases, the J end by 5 bases, with 18 bases between. The CDR3 contains 15 residues. CDR3 region: CASAPTGHLNEKLFF. The CDR3 bases are TGTGCCAGCGCACCAACGGGACACCTGAATGAAAAACTGTTTTTT.

The rearrangement uses TRBV7-9 and TRBJ2-1; unclear D gene. V was shortened by 5 bases and J by 0 bases, with 17 bases between the two germline ends. The CDR3 loop spans 17 amino acids. Germline V gene lookup returns CDR1 SEHNR and CDR2 FQNEAQ (reference sequence). The CDR3 DNA is TGTGCCAGCAGCCCACCCCCTCGGTTGAGCTCCTACAATGAGCAGTTCTTC. Translation gives CASSPPPRLSSYNEQFF.

The chain recombines TRBV6-1 with TRBJ2-7; the D gene is possibly TRBD2 (6 bases). Trimming removed 7 bases from V and 1 base from J, with 11 bases in between. The CDR3 totals 13 residues. Germline loops: CDR1 MNHNS, CDR2 SASEGT. CDR3 bases: TGTGCCAGCACCCTGGGACTGTCCTACGAGCAGTACTTC. It encodes CASTLGLSYEQYF.

The genes are TRBV19 and TRBJ1-3; D unresolved. Germline loops: CDR1 LNHDA, CDR2 SQIVND (reference sequence). Trimming removed 7 bases from V and 0 bases from J, with 13 bases in between. The CDR3 consists of 15 residues. CDR3 sequence reads: CASIEPPNSGNTIYF. CDR3 DNA: TGTGCCAGTATCGAGCCGCCAAACTCTGGAAACACCATATATTTT.

Only one count was recorded for this clone. This chain joins TRBV28 and TRBJ2-7, with D perhaps matching TRBD2 (5 bases). Germline V gene data show CDR1 as MDHEN and CDR2 as SYDVKM. V was clipped by 8 bases and J by 0 bases, with 14 bases between them. This CDR3 comprises 14 residues. The CDR3 sequence is CASAGRGSSYEQYF. The DNA for the CDR3 is TGTGCCAGCGCAGGACGGGGAAGCTCCTACGAGCAGTACTTC.

The genes are TRBV6-5 and TRBJ2-7, with TRBD1 as a possible D gene (6 bases). The CDR3 has 14 residues. With 6 bases removed from V and 5 bases from J, the gap between germline ends came to 17 bases. Germline loops: CDR1 MNHEY, CDR2 SVGAGI. CDR3 sequence (DNA): TGTGCCAGCAGAATCGCAGGGGCAAGTGACGAGCAGTACTTC. Translating it yields CASRIAGASDEQYF.

This clone was counted only a few times. J is TRBJ2-7 and V is TRBV2; 9 bases agree with TRBD1. Trimming took 2 bases from V and 3 from J; bases not matched to a gene: 2. Germline V lookup: CDR1 SNHLY, CDR2 FYNNEI. This CDR3 region has 14 residues. DNA of the CDR3: TGTGCCAGCAGTGAAACAGGGGGCCGCTACGAGCAGTACTTC. It translates to CASSETGGRYEQYF.

This rearrangement joins TRBV7-2 to TRBJ2-1; D not certain. CDR1 SGHTA and CDR2 FQGNSA come from the germline V gene. This CDR3 comprises 12 residues. V was shortened by 4 bases and J by 7 bases, with 8 bases between the two germline ends. The CDR3 region is CASSSLSNEQFF. For the CDR3, the DNA is TGTGCCAGCAGCTCCCTATCTAATGAGCAGTTCTTC.

The chain couples TRBV7-2 to TRBJ1-2, with 7 bases identical to TRBD1. The length of the CDR3 is 13 residues. Germline lookup yields CDR1 SGHTA and CDR2 FQGNSA. With V trimmed by 5 bases and J by 6 bases, 6 bases remained unmatched. The DNA for the CDR3 is TGTGCCAGCAGCCCAGGGACAGCGAATGGCTACACCTTC. It translates to CASSPGTANGYTF. The full variable domain, its missing parts supplied by reference TRBV7-2 and TRBJ1-2, is GAGVSQSPSNKVTEKGKDVELRCDPISGHTALYWYRQSLGQGLEFLIYFQGNSAPDKSGLPSDRFSAERTGGSVSTLTIQRTQQEDSAVYLCASSPGTANGYTFGSGTRLTVV.

V is TRBV12-5 and J is TRBJ2-7; a possible D gene is TRBD2 (6 bases). V shed 4 bases and J shed 3 bases, with 16 bases lying between them. CDR1 LGHNT and CDR2 FRNRAP come from the germline V gene. The length of the CDR3 is 15 residues. CDR3 bases: TGTGCTAGTGGTTCAGGGACTGCCGCCGACTACGAGCAGTACTTC. Translated: CASGSGTAADYEQYF.